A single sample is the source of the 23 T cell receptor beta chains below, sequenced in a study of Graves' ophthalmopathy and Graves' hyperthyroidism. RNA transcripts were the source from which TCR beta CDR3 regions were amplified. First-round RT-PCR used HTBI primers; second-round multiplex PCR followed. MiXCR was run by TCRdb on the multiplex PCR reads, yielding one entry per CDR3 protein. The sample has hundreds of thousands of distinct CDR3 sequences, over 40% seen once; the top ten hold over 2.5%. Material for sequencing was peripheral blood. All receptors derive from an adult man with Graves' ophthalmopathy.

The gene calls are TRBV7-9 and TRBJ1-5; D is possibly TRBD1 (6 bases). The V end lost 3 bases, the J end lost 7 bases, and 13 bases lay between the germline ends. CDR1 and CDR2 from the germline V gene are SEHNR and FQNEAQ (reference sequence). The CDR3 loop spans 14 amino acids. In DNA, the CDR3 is TGTGCCAGCAGCTTGGACAGCGATGGGCAGCCCCAGCATTTT. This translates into CASSLDSDGQPQHF.

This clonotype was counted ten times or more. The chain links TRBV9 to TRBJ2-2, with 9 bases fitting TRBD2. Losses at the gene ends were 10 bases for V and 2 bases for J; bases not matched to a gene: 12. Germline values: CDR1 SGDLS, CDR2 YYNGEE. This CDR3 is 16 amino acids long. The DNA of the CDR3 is TGTGCCTCCAAAACCACCGGGACTAGCAACACCGGGGAGCTGTTTTTT. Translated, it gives CASKTTGTSNTGELFF.

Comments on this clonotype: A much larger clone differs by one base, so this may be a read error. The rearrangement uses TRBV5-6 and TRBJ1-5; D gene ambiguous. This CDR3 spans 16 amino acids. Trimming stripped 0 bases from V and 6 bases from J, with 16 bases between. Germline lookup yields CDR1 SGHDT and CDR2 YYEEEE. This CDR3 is CASSLVARLRSQPQHF. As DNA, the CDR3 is TGTGCCAGCAGCTTGGTTGCCAGGCTGAGGAGTCAGCCCCAGCATTTT.

CDR3 loop: CASTAGTAGYTF. CDR3 in DNA: TGTGCCAGCACCGCCGGGACCGCAGGCTACACCTTC. This chain links TRBV25-1 with TRBJ1-2, with D possibly TRBD1 on 5 matching bases. V gave up 7 bases and J gave up 8 bases, with 14 bases separating them. The CDR3 consists of 12 residues. Germline values: CDR1 MGHDK, CDR2 SYGVNS.

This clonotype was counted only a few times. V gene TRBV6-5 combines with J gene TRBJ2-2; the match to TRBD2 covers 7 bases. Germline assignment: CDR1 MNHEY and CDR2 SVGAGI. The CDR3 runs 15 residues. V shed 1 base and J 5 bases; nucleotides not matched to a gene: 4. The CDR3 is CASSYLEGGTGELFF. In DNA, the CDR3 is TGTGCCAGCAGTTACTTGGAGGGAGGGACCGGGGAGCTGTTTTTT.

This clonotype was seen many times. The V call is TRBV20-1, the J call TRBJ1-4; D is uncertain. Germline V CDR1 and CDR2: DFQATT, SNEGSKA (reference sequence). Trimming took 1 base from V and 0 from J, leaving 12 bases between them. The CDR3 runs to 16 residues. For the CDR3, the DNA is TGCAGTGCTAGAGCCTATATGATCACAACTAATGAAAAACTGTTTTTT. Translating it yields CSARAYMITTNEKLFF.

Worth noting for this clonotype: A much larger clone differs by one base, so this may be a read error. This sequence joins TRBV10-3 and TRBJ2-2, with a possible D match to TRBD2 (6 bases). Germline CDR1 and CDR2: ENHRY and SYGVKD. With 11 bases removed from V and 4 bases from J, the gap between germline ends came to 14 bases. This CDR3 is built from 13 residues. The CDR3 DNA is TGTGCCGGCAGTGAGACTAGCACCGGGGAGCTGTTTTTT. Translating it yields CAGSETSTGELFF.

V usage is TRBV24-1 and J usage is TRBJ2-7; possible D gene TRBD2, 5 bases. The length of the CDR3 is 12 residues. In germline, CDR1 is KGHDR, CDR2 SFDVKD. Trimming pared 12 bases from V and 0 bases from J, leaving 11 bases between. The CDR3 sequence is CASVAISYEQYF. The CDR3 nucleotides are TGTGCCTCCGTAGCGATCTCCTACGAGCAGTACTTC.

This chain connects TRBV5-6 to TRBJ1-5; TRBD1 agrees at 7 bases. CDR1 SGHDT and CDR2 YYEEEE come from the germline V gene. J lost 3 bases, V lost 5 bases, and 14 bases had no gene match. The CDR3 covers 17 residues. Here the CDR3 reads CASRFKEGTGDNQPQHF. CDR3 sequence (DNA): TGTGCCAGCAGATTTAAAGAGGGTACAGGGGACAATCAGCCCCAGCATTTT.

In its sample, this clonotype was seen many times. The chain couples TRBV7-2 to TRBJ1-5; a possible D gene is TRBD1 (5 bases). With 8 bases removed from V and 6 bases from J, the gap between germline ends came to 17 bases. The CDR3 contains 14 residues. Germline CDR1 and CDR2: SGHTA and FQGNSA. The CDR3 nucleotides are TGTGCCAGCTCACCACTGCAGGGCGGTCAGCCCCAGCATTTT. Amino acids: CASSPLQGGQPQHF.

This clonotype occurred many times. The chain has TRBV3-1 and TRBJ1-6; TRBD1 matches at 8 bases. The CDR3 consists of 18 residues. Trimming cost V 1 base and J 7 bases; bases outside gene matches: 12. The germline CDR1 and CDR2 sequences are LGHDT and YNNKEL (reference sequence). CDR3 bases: TGTGCCAGCAGCCAAGCCCAATCCTGGGACAGGCGGAATTCACCCCTCCACTTT. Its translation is CASSQAQSWDRRNSPLHF.

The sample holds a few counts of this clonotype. In DNA form, the CDR3 reads TGTGCCAGCAGCTACGGACTAGCGGGTACTCCCTACCAAGAGACCCAGTACTTC. Its protein is CASSYGLAGTPYQETQYF. The chain uses TRBV7-9 and TRBJ2-5; the match to TRBD2 covers 11 bases. CDR3 size: 18 residues. From germline, CDR1 is SEHNR and CDR2 FQNEAQ (reference sequence). Unmatched junction bases numbered 10, after V lost 4 bases and J lost 0 bases. Full variable domain (rest looked up from reference TRBV7-9 and TRBJ2-5): DTGVSQNPRHKITKRGQNVTFRCDPISEHNRLYWYRQTLGQGPEFLTYFQNEAQLEKSRLLSDRFSAERPKGSFSTLEIQRTEQGDSAMYLCASSYGLAGTPYQETQYFGPGTRLLVL.

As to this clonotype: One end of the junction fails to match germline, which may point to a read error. The CDR3 loop is CASSFPPSGGGDTGELFF. In nucleotides, the CDR3 is TGCGCCAGCAGCTTCCCCCCTAGCGGGGGGGGGGACACCGGGGAGCTGTTTTTT. The rearrangement links TRBV25-1 to TRBJ2-2; TRBD2 matches at 12 bases. Looked up from germline, CDR1 is MGHDK and CDR2 is SYGVNS. CDR3 size: 18 residues.

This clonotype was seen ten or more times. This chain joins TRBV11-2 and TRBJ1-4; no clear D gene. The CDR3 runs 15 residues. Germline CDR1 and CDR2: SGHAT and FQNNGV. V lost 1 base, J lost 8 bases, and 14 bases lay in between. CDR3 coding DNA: TGTGCCAGCAGCTTAGGCAACAGTATTCGGGAAAAACTGTTTTTT. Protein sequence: CASSLGNSIREKLFF.

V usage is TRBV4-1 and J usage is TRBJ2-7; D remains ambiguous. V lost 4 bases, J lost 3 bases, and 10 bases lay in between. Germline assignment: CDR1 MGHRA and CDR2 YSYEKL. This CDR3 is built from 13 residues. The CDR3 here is CASSLWLGYEQYF. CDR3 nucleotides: TGCGCCAGCAGCCTCTGGCTGGGCTACGAGCAGTACTTC.

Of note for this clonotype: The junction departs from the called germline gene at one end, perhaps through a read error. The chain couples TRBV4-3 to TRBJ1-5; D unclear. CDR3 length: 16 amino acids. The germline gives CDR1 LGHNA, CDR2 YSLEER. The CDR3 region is CVSSQEILVGNQPQHF. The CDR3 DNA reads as TGCGTCAGCAGCCAAGAAATCTTAGTGGGGAATCAGCCCCAGCATTTT.

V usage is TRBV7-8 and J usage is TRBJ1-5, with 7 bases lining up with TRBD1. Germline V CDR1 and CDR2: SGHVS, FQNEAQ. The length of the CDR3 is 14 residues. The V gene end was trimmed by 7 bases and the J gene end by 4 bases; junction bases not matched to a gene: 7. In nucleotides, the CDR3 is TGTGCCAGCATCGCGGGACAGAGAAATCAGCCCCAGCATTTT. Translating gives CASIAGQRNQPQHF.

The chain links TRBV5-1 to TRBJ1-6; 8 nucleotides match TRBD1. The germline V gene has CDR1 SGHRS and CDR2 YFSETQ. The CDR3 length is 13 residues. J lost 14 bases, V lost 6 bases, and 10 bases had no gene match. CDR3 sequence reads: CASTGQGISTLHF. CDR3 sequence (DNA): TGCGCCAGCACTGGACAGGGAATAAGCACCCTCCACTTT.

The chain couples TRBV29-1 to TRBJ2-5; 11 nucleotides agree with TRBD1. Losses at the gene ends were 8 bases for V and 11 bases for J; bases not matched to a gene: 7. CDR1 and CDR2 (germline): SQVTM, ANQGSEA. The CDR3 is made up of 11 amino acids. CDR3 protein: CSQEDRGPQYF. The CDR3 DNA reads TGCAGCCAAGAGGACAGGGGGCCACAGTACTTC. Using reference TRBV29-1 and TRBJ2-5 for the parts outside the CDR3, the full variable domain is SAVISQKPSRDICQRGTSLTIQCQVDSQVTMMFWYRQQPGQSLTLIATANQGSEATYESGFVIDKFPISRPNLTFSTLTVSNMSPEDSSIYLCSQEDRGPQYFGPGTRLLVL.

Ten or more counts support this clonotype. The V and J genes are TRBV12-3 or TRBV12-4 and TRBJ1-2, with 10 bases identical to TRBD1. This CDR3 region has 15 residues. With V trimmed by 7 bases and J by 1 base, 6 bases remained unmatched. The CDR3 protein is CASTRRTGGNYGYTF. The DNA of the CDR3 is TGTGCCAGCACTAGGAGGACAGGGGGTAACTATGGCTACACCTTC.

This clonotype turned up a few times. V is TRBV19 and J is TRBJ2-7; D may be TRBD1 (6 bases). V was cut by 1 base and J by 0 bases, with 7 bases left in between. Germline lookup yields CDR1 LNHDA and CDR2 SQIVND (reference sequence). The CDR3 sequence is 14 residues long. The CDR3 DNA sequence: TGTGCCAGTAGTATAGCACAGGGCTCCTACGAGCAGTACTTC. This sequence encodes CASSIAQGSYEQYF.

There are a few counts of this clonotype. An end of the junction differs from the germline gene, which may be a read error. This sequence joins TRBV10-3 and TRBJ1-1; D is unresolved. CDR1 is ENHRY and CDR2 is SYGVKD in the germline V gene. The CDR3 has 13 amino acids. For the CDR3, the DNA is TGTGCCAGCAGTTTTGACGGAGCACCCGAAGCTTTCTTT. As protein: CASSFDGAPEAFF.

CDR3 bases: TGCGCCAGCAGCTATTATGGAGGCCAGGGAAGTGGCTACACCTTC. It yields the protein CASSYYGGQGSGYTF. This rearrangement joins TRBV5-1 to TRBJ1-2; a weak D match, TRBD1 (5 bases). V gave up 3 bases and J gave up 7 bases, with 19 bases separating them. The germline CDR1 and CDR2 sequences are SGHRS and YFSETQ. CDR3 size: 15 residues.